The 2 T cell receptor beta chains below were found in one sample sequenced in a study of blood T cells in healthy people across ages. Alongside a J-beta primer mix, a sample-barcoded 5' primer served in a second PCR lasting about 7 to 12 cycles. TCRdb called the 5' RACE reads again in MiXCR, with one record for every CDR3 protein. The top ten clones hold under 25% of a sample with over 1,500,000 distinct CDR3 sequences, 35% to 50% of them seen once. The specimen was blood. The receptor source for this set is a human donor in good health.

V is TRBV7-3 and J is TRBJ1-1, with D possibly matching TRBD1 (5 bases). The germline CDR1 and CDR2 sequences are SGHTA and FQGTGA. V was pared by 4 bases and J by 3 bases, with 9 bases between. The CDR3 runs to 13 residues. Written as DNA, the CDR3 is TGTGCCAGCAGCTCGCGGGGCCACACTGAAGCTTTCTTT. Amino acid sequence: CASSSRGHTEAFF.

The gene calls are TRBV10-3 and TRBJ1-2, with D perhaps matching TRBD1 (5 bases). Germline loops: CDR1 ENHRY, CDR2 SYGVKD. The germline V and J ends were trimmed by 0 bases and 5 bases, with 10 bases remaining between them. This CDR3 has 14 amino acids. The CDR3 DNA follows: TGTGCCATCAGTGAGTCAGGGGAGACGTATGGCTACACCTTC. Translated: CAISESGETYGYTF.